The 25 T cell receptor beta chains listed next were all sequenced from one sample in a study of early T cells in non-severe SARS-CoV-2 infection. TCRdb ran MiXCR on the 5' RACE reads and lists one entry per CDR3 protein. The profile shows around 70,000 distinct CDR3 sequences, 12% of them singletons. Source material: whole blood. The receptors were gathered from an adult who was a healthcare worker with PCR-confirmed SARS-CoV-2 infection or an uninfected control (not recorded which).

This chain uses TRBV10-3 with TRBJ1-2; 7 bases match TRBD1. CDR3 length: 13 residues. The J segment lost 4 bases and the V segment lost 5 bases, leaving 4 bases of the junction unmatched. Germline-derived CDR1 and CDR2 are ENHRY and SYGVKD. CDR3: CAISSDRAYGYTF. DNA of the CDR3: TGTGCCATCAGTTCAGACAGGGCCTATGGCTACACCTTC.

This clonotype was detected ten times or more. The chain is built from TRBV7-8 and TRBJ2-7; 9 nucleotides align to TRBD1. Germline V gene sequence: CDR1 SGHVS, CDR2 FQNEAQ. The CDR3 runs to 13 residues. The junction had 3 bases not matched to a gene; V was cut back by 3 bases and J by 6 bases. CDR3 nucleotides: TGTGCCAGCAGCTTGGGACAGGGCACCGAGCAGTACTTC. This encodes CASSLGQGTEQYF.

This clonotype was picked up a small number of times. This chain connects TRBV5-1 to TRBJ1-2; unclear D gene. The germline gives CDR1 SGHRS, CDR2 YFSETQ. The length of the CDR3 is 16 residues. V dropped 1 base and J dropped 0 bases, with 13 bases sitting between them. The chain's CDR3 is CASSLIGTPSNYGYTF. In DNA, the CDR3 is TGCGCCAGCAGCTTGATAGGTACACCTTCTAACTATGGCTACACCTTC.

This clonotype showed up just a few times. The rearrangement uses TRBV6-5 and TRBJ2-7, with TRBD1 as a possible D gene (6 bases). The CDR3 loop spans 15 amino acids. Germline V CDR1 and CDR2: MNHEY, SVGAGI. The V and J ends lost 6 bases and 6 bases respectively, with 21 bases between them. In DNA form, the CDR3 reads TGTGCCAGCAGCCGGGGCCGGGACATAGGGGTCGAGCAGTACTTC. Residues: CASSRGRDIGVEQYF.

This clonotype was seen many times. The chain employs TRBV9 and TRBJ1-1; a weak D match, TRBD1 (5 bases). Looked up from germline, CDR1 is SGDLS and CDR2 is YYNGEE. The CDR3 consists of 14 residues. V lost 0 bases and J 6 bases, leaving 12 bases between the germline ends. The CDR3 nucleotides read TGTGCCAGCAGCGTAGGGGAGGGGAGGTCTGAAGCTTTCTTT. The encoded protein is CASSVGEGRSEAFF.

As to this clonotype: A junction end diverges from the germline sequence, so it may reflect a read error. This sequence joins TRBV4-3 and TRBJ1-1, with D possibly matching TRBD1 (5 bases). The CDR3 is 13 amino acids. Germline V gene data show CDR1 as LGHNA and CDR2 as YSLEER. The CDR3 nucleotides read TGCGCCAGCAGCCAAGCTTACAGGAAAGAAGTTTTCTTT. This sequence encodes CASSQAYRKEVFF.

V usage is TRBV4-1 and J usage is TRBJ1-6, with unresolved D. Germline V gene data show CDR1 as MGHRA and CDR2 as YSYEKL. The CDR3 loop spans 14 amino acids. Trimming took 0 bases from V and 13 from J, leaving 13 bases between them. This chain's CDR3 is CASSQDHRMSPLHF. CDR3 nucleotide sequence: TGCGCCAGCAGCCAAGATCACCGAATGTCGCCCCTCCACTTT.

This clonotype was seen repeatedly, ten times or more. J is TRBJ1-2 and V is TRBV3-1; D uncertain. Germline CDR1 is LGHDT and CDR2 is YNNKEL (reference sequence). CDR3 length: 12 residues. Trimming pared 4 bases from V and 8 bases from J, leaving 11 bases between. CDR3: CASSLRLEGYTF. The CDR3 DNA reads as TGTGCCAGCAGCCTCCGATTGGAAGGCTACACCTTC.

This clonotype was seen a few times. This chain connects TRBV10-2 to TRBJ2-7; TRBD2 agrees at 10 bases. The CDR3 totals 15 residues. Trimming took 2 bases from V and 4 from J; bases not matched to a gene: 5. The V gene's germline CDR1 is WSHSY and CDR2 SAAADI. The CDR3 loop reads CASSEDQRGGYEQYF. In nucleotides, the CDR3 is TGCGCCAGCAGTGAGGACCAGCGGGGGGGATACGAGCAGTACTTC.

This clonotype appeared many times. V gene TRBV11-2 combines with J gene TRBJ2-7; D gene uncertain. The length of the CDR3 is 11 residues. From germline, CDR1 is SGHAT and CDR2 FQNNGV. With 8 bases removed from V and 4 bases from J, the gap between germline ends came to 9 bases. The CDR3 loop reads CASARLYEQYF. In nucleotides, the CDR3 is TGTGCCAGCGCTAGGCTGTACGAGCAGTACTTC. Looking up the rest from reference TRBV11-2 and TRBJ2-7 gives the full variable domain: EAGVAQSPRYKIIEKRQSVAFWCNPISGHATLYWYQQILGQGPKLLIQFQNNGVVDDSQLPKDRFSAERLKGVDSTLKIQPAKLEDSAVYLCASARLYEQYFGPGTRLTVT.

Only a few counts were recorded for this clonotype. This chain uses TRBV15 with TRBJ2-3; D may correspond to TRBD1 or TRBD2 (5 bases each). The CDR3 consists of 14 residues. Germline assignment: CDR1 LNHNV and CDR2 YYDKDF (reference sequence). The germline V and J ends were trimmed by 0 bases and 4 bases, with 8 bases remaining between them. Here the CDR3 reads CATSRDGAADTQYF. Written as DNA, the CDR3 is TGTGCCACCAGCAGAGACGGGGCCGCAGATACGCAGTATTTT. The variable domain in full, completed from reference TRBV15 and TRBJ2-3, reads DAMVIQNPRYQVTQFGKPVTLSCSQTLNHNVMYWYQQKSSQAPKLLFHYYDKDFNNEADTPDNFQSRRPNTSFCFLDIRSPGLGDTAMYLCATSRDGAADTQYFGPGTRLTVL.

The gene calls are TRBV6-2 or TRBV6-3 and TRBJ2-7; D uncertain. CDR1 MNHEY and CDR2 SVGEGT come from the germline V gene. The CDR3 totals 14 residues. The V end lost 2 bases, the J end lost 1 base, and 9 bases lay between the germline ends. This CDR3 is CASSYGPISYEQYF. The CDR3 DNA sequence: TGTGCCAGCAGTTACGGCCCCATATCCTACGAGCAGTACTTC.

V and J are TRBV27 and TRBJ2-2, with 9 bases that match TRBD2. Trimming removed 4 bases from V and 3 bases from J; junction bases left unmatched: 6. The CDR3 has 16 amino acids. Germline-derived CDR1 and CDR2 are MNHEY and SMNVEV (reference sequence). The CDR3 is CASSSALAGYTGELFF. CDR3 in DNA: TGTGCCAGCAGTTCGGCGCTAGCGGGGTACACCGGGGAGCTGTTTTTT.

The sample holds many counts of this clonotype. The CDR3 is CASSLGRMNTEAFF. CDR3 DNA sequence: TGTGCCAGCAGTTTGGGACGTATGAACACTGAAGCTTTCTTT. V is TRBV6-5 and J is TRBJ1-1, with D possibly TRBD1 on 5 matching bases. The CDR3 runs 14 residues. V gave up 4 bases and J gave up 0 bases, with 9 bases separating them. The V gene's germline CDR1 is MNHEY and CDR2 SVGAGI.

This clonotype showed up just a few times. The chain carries TRBV9 and TRBJ2-7; 9 bases map to TRBD2. J gave up 2 bases and V 5 bases, and 8 bases lay outside the gene matches. This CDR3 region has 15 residues. Germline V gene sequence: CDR1 SGDLS, CDR2 YYNGEE. The CDR3 DNA reads as TGTGCCAGCAGACCCTTGGCGGGGGGGACCTACGAGCAGTACTTC. This gives the protein CASRPLAGGTYEQYF.

V and J are TRBV30 and TRBJ1-2; D gene uncertain. The CDR3 contains 17 residues. V lost 1 base and J 2 bases, leaving 20 bases between the germline ends. Germline CDR1 and CDR2: GTSNPN and SVGIG (reference sequence). The CDR3 here is CAWSDPLTEQRNYGYTF. In DNA form, the CDR3 reads TGTGCCTGGAGTGACCCCCTTACCGAACAGAGGAACTATGGCTACACCTTC.

This clonotype appeared a few times. V gene TRBV5-1 combines with J gene TRBJ2-4, with 12 bases that match TRBD2. The CDR3 consists of 17 residues. CDR1 and CDR2 (germline): SGHRS, YFSETQ. V lost 0 bases to trimming and J lost 8 bases; unmatched junction nucleotides: 9. CDR3 bases: TGCGCCAGCAGCTTGGCCCCTAGCGGGGGGGCGGCGGACATTCAGTACTTC. It encodes CASSLAPSGGAADIQYF.

This clonotype was counted a few times. This chain joins TRBV7-2 and TRBJ2-3, with 10 bases that match TRBD2. V lost 4 bases and J lost 2; bases outside the gene matches: 6. The CDR3 has 16 amino acids. Looked up from germline, CDR1 is SGHTA and CDR2 is FQGNSA. CDR3 sequence reads: CASSYLAGAPTDTQYF. CDR3 in DNA: TGTGCCAGCAGCTATCTAGCGGGGGCCCCCACAGATACGCAGTATTTT. Drawing the rest from reference TRBV7-2 and TRBJ2-3, the complete variable domain is GAGVSQSPSNKVTEKGKDVELRCDPISGHTALYWYRQSLGQGLEFLIYFQGNSAPDKSGLPSDRFSAERTGGSVSTLTIQRTQQEDSAVYLCASSYLAGAPTDTQYFGPGTRLTVL.

The CDR3 spells CASSGDRGYGYTF. The CDR3 DNA is TGTGCCAGCAGCGGGGACAGGGGTTATGGCTACACCTTC. The chain uses TRBV9 and TRBJ1-2; 10 nucleotides line up with TRBD1. With 3 bases clipped from V and 5 bases from J, the junction kept 1 base outside the gene matches. CDR3 length: 13 amino acids. Germline-derived CDR1 and CDR2 are SGDLS and YYNGEE.

This clonotype was picked up a small number of times. The V call is TRBV12-3 or TRBV12-4, the J call TRBJ2-1, with D possibly TRBD2 on 7 matching bases. V lost 3 bases, J lost 6 bases, and 12 bases lay in between. The CDR3 extends over 14 amino acids. The CDR3 reads CASSLTRGANEQFF. CDR3 nucleotide sequence: TGTGCCAGCAGTTTGACTCGGGGGGCCAATGAGCAGTTCTTC.

This clonotype was seen many times. The chain links TRBV11-3 to TRBJ2-1; 9 bases match TRBD2. The CDR3 totals 16 residues. Trimming removed 5 bases from V and 6 bases from J; junction bases left unmatched: 11. Looked up from germline, CDR1 is SGHNT and CDR2 is YENEEA. The CDR3 protein is CASSPRPGLAVNEQFF. The CDR3 region has the DNA TGTGCCAGCAGCCCGCGACCGGGACTAGCTGTCAATGAGCAGTTCTTC.

The V and J genes are TRBV12-3 or TRBV12-4 and TRBJ1-6; 10 bases fit TRBD1. V was pared by 5 bases and J by 14 bases, with 9 bases of the junction left unmatched. The CDR3 length is 14 residues. CDR3 sequence: CASSPLGTGAALHF. The CDR3 region has the DNA TGTGCCAGCAGTCCACTCGGGACAGGGGCAGCCCTCCACTTT.

The gene calls are TRBV5-8 and TRBJ1-2, with TRBD1 matching 7 bases. The length of the CDR3 is 14 residues. Trimming cost V 4 bases and J 8 bases; bases outside gene matches: 11. Per germline, CDR1 SGHTS and CDR2 YDEGEE. CDR3 in amino acids: CASSPIDRVSGYTF. The CDR3 region has the DNA TGTGCCAGCAGCCCAATTGACAGGGTCTCCGGCTACACCTTC.

The rearrangement uses TRBV7-2 and TRBJ1-1; a weak D match, TRBD1 (5 bases). V was trimmed by 5 bases and J by 8 bases, leaving 15 bases between them. Germline CDR1 and CDR2: SGHTA and FQGNSA. The CDR3 spans 13 residues. As DNA, the CDR3 is TGTGCCAGCAGCCAGCCGACAGCCCCAGAAGCTTTCTTT. Residues: CASSQPTAPEAFF.

The J gene is TRBJ1-4, the V gene TRBV12-3 or TRBV12-4; TRBD1 is a possible D gene (5 bases). CDR3 length: 15 amino acids. V gave up 6 bases and J gave up 3 bases, with 14 bases separating them. CDR3 sequence (DNA): TGTGCCAGCAGCCAAAGGGGAACCCCTAATGAAAAACTGTTTTTT. Amino acid sequence: CASSQRGTPNEKLFF.